In this sample, the clone carrying this T cell receptor (beta chain) is medium-sized. Its cognate antigen is unknown. Using immunoSEQ multiplex PCR, the repertoire was profiled, and TCRdb retains in-frame clones only, with some absent. The sample consists of tens of thousands of clones, roughly 76% of them appearing once. The data originate from a study of vaccination effects on CD4 cells after COVID-19. The V end lost 5 bases, the J end lost 4 bases, and 14 bases lay between the germline ends. Germline lookup yields CDR1 MNHNY and CDR2 SVGAGI (reference sequence). The CDR3 sequence is 14 residues long. CD4+ T cells specific for antigen were expanded with viral peptide pools by the ViraFEST assay before sequencing. An approximately 10-day culture period preceded the isolation of CD4+ T cells. Having tested negative for nucleocapsid antibodies, the vaccine recipients showed no prior SARS-CoV-2 infection.

Source: CD4+ T cells from PBMCs cultured with HCoV-OC43 spike peptides, taken before COVID-19 vaccination. The subset is: HCoV-OC43 spike overlapping peptide pool stimulation. This chain links TRBV6-6 with TRBJ1-2, with TRBD1 as a possible D gene (5 bases). The receptor was isolated from a human donor who received a COVID-19 vaccine. The CDR3 coding sequence is TGTGCCAGCAGTACCTCCGGGACCACCTATGGCTACACCTTC. Translated, it gives CASSTSGTTYGYTF.